Listed below are T cell receptor beta chains from one sample, sequenced in a study of blood T cell repertoires in COVID-19. Sequenced by immunoSEQ multiplex PCR; TCRdb stores in-frame clones only, minus some. The repertoire consists of fewer than 400,000 clones, with just under 90% occurring once and the leading ten covering less than 2%. Material: PBMCs or T cells enriched from blood (not recorded which). The receptors shown here come from a woman in her twenties or thirties who had recovered from COVID-19. Each CDR3 is given with its conserved first and last residue. The order of the fields is CDR3 protein, CDR3 DNA, J gene, D gene, clone size, V gene. The D gene is left open where the match is weak. Clone size, where shown, is once, few, many, or a class for clones that have expanded.

cdr3_aa: CASSLMYRGTSSPLHF; cdr3_nt: TGTGCCAGTAGCCTAATGTATCGGGGAACGAGTTCACCCCTCCACTTT; j_call: TRBJ1-6; d_call: -; clone_size: -; v_call: TRBV19
cdr3_aa: CASSTTGYEQYF; cdr3_nt: TGTGCCAGCAGTACGACAGGGTACGAGCAGTACTTC; j_call: TRBJ2-7; d_call: TRBD1; clone_size: -; v_call: TRBV2
cdr3_aa: CASSATGRFTDTQYF; cdr3_nt: TGTGCCAGTAGTGCCACGGGGAGATTCACAGATACGCAGTATTTT; j_call: TRBJ2-3; d_call: -; clone_size: -; v_call: TRBV19
cdr3_aa: CASSATGVYNSPLHF; cdr3_nt: TGTGCCAGCAGCGCAACAGGGGTTTATAATTCACCCCTCCACTTT; j_call: TRBJ1-6; d_call: TRBD1; clone_size: few; v_call: TRBV7-2
cdr3_aa: CASSYFRDRGKEKLFF; cdr3_nt: TGTGCCAGCAGTTACTTTAGGGACAGGGGAAAGGAAAAACTGTTTTTT; j_call: TRBJ1-4; d_call: TRBD1; clone_size: -; v_call: TRBV2
cdr3_aa: CASSRGKTEAFF; cdr3_nt: TGTGCCAGCAGCAGGGGGAAGACTGAAGCTTTCTTT; j_call: TRBJ1-1; d_call: -; clone_size: -; v_call: TRBV7-3
cdr3_aa: CASSTGHGANYGYTF; cdr3_nt: TGTGCCAGTAGTACTGGACACGGAGCTAACTATGGCTACACCTTC; j_call: TRBJ1-2; d_call: -; clone_size: -; v_call: TRBV19
cdr3_aa: CASSQDRDRTRSGNTEAFF; cdr3_nt: TGTGCCAGCAGCCAAGATCGTGACAGGACGAGGTCAGGGAACACTGAAGCTTTCTTT; j_call: TRBJ1-1; d_call: -; clone_size: -; v_call: TRBV4-2
cdr3_aa: CASSLSGGLYTEAFF; cdr3_nt: TGTGCCAGCAGTTTGTCAGGGGGCCTGTACACTGAAGCTTTCTTT; j_call: TRBJ1-1; d_call: TRBD1; clone_size: -; v_call: TRBV27
cdr3_aa: CASSLRQGYTEAFF; cdr3_nt: TGTGCCAGCAGTCTACGACAGGGATACACTGAAGCTTTCTTT; j_call: TRBJ1-1; d_call: TRBD1; clone_size: -; v_call: TRBV6-2/TRBV6-3
cdr3_aa: CASSFERERDTQYF; cdr3_nt: TGTGCCAGCAGCTTCGAGCGGGAGAGGGATACGCAGTATTTT; j_call: TRBJ2-3; d_call: TRBD2; clone_size: -; v_call: TRBV7-9
cdr3_aa: CAWSMGGIAYGYTF; cdr3_nt: TGTGCCTGGAGCATGGGAGGCATAGCTTATGGCTACACCTTC; j_call: TRBJ1-2; d_call: -; clone_size: -; v_call: TRBV30
cdr3_aa: CASSRGAGAATQYF; cdr3_nt: TGTGCCAGCAGTCGAGGAGCGGGAGCGGCGACCCAGTACTTC; j_call: TRBJ2-5; d_call: TRBD2; clone_size: -; v_call: TRBV28
cdr3_aa: CASSLNGGAYNEQFF; cdr3_nt: TGTGCCAGCAGCTTAAACGGGGGGGCCTACAATGAGCAGTTCTTC; j_call: TRBJ2-1; d_call: TRBD2; clone_size: once; v_call: TRBV7-2
cdr3_aa: CASSLIRDTYEQYF; cdr3_nt: TGTGCCAGCAGTCTCATCCGGGATACCTACGAGCAGTACTTC; j_call: TRBJ2-7; d_call: -; clone_size: -; v_call: TRBV28
cdr3_aa: CASREGQGDTGELFF; cdr3_nt: TGTGCCAGCAGGGAGGGACAGGGAGACACCGGGGAGCTGTTTTTT; j_call: TRBJ2-2; d_call: TRBD1; clone_size: -; v_call: TRBV28
cdr3_aa: CATSVGGGRDQPQHF; cdr3_nt: TGTGCCACTTCGGTGGGGGGGGGAAGGGATCAGCCCCAGCATTTT; j_call: TRBJ1-5; d_call: -; clone_size: -; v_call: TRBV24-1
cdr3_aa: CASSSLDRGDYGYTF; cdr3_nt: TGTGCCAGCAGCTCACTTGACAGGGGGGACTATGGCTACACCTTC; j_call: TRBJ1-2; d_call: TRBD1; clone_size: -; v_call: TRBV7-9
cdr3_aa: CASSFSGTMNTEAFF; cdr3_nt: TGTGCCAGCAGTTTCTCCGGGACAATGAACACTGAAGCTTTCTTT; j_call: TRBJ1-1; d_call: -; clone_size: -; v_call: TRBV28
cdr3_aa: CASSHSGTGETYEQYF; cdr3_nt: TGCGCCAGCAGCCACTCCGGGACAGGGGAGACCTACGAGCAGTACTTC; j_call: TRBJ2-7; d_call: TRBD1; clone_size: few; v_call: TRBV4-3
cdr3_aa: CAWAMPNVLTF; cdr3_nt: TGTGCCTGGGCTATGCCCAACGTCCTGACTTTC; j_call: TRBJ2-6; d_call: -; clone_size: -; v_call: TRBV30
cdr3_aa: CAWSQPGAGGSPLHF; cdr3_nt: TGTGCCTGGAGTCAGCCAGGGGCCGGAGGTTCACCCCTCCACTTT; j_call: TRBJ1-6; d_call: -; clone_size: -; v_call: TRBV30
cdr3_aa: CASSRWQGRDEQYF; cdr3_nt: TGTGCCAGCAGCCGTTGGCAGGGGAGGGACGAGCAGTACTTC; j_call: TRBJ2-7; d_call: -; clone_size: -; v_call: TRBV7-9
cdr3_aa: CAKGTGGESSGNTIYF; cdr3_nt: TGTGCCAAAGGGACAGGGGGCGAGAGCTCTGGAAACACCATATATTTT; j_call: TRBJ1-3; d_call: TRBD1; clone_size: -; v_call: TRBV2
cdr3_aa: CASSGQGLADNEQFF; cdr3_nt: TGCGCCAGCAGTGGCCAGGGACTAGCGGACAATGAGCAGTTCTTC; j_call: TRBJ2-1; d_call: TRBD2; clone_size: -; v_call: TRBV5-1
cdr3_aa: CASRADYGYTF; cdr3_nt: TGCGCCAGCAGGGCGGACTATGGCTACACCTTC; j_call: TRBJ1-2; d_call: -; clone_size: -; v_call: TRBV5-1
cdr3_aa: CASRSLQGLYQETQYF; cdr3_nt: TGTGCCAGCAGATCCTTACAGGGGCTATACCAAGAGACCCAGTACTTC; j_call: TRBJ2-5; d_call: TRBD1; clone_size: -; v_call: TRBV27
cdr3_aa: CASTRDRGLSTEAFF; cdr3_nt: TGTGCCAGTACCCGGGACAGGGGGCTTAGCACTGAAGCTTTCTTT; j_call: TRBJ1-1; d_call: TRBD1; clone_size: -; v_call: TRBV19
cdr3_aa: CAWSVGHYNEQFF; cdr3_nt: TGTGCCTGGAGCGTTGGACATTACAATGAGCAGTTCTTC; j_call: TRBJ2-1; d_call: -; clone_size: -; v_call: TRBV30
cdr3_aa: CASSEARGRIPEAFF; cdr3_nt: TGTGCCAGCAGTGAAGCGCGGGGACGGATTCCTGAAGCTTTCTTT; j_call: TRBJ1-1; d_call: -; clone_size: few; v_call: TRBV2
cdr3_aa: CASSLVRGGNTEAFF; cdr3_nt: TGTGCCAGCAGCTTGGTCAGGGGTGGGAACACTGAAGCTTTCTTT; j_call: TRBJ1-1; d_call: -; clone_size: -; v_call: TRBV7-2
cdr3_aa: CAIRTGTNSPLHF; cdr3_nt: TGTGCCATCAGAACAGGCACGAATTCACCCCTCCACTTT; j_call: TRBJ1-6; d_call: -; clone_size: -; v_call: TRBV10-3
cdr3_aa: CASSPRQGLSENIQYF; cdr3_nt: TGTGCCAGCAGCCCACGACAGGGATTAAGTGAAAACATTCAGTACTTC; j_call: TRBJ2-4; d_call: TRBD1; clone_size: once; v_call: TRBV7-2
cdr3_aa: CASRRVGGQGKEKLFF; cdr3_nt: TGTGCCAGCAGGAGAGTCGGCGGACAGGGGAAGGAAAAACTGTTTTTT; j_call: TRBJ1-4; d_call: TRBD1; clone_size: -; v_call: TRBV2
cdr3_aa: CAHRGQGNTEAFF; cdr3_nt: TGTGCCCATCGGGGACAGGGGAATACTGAAGCTTTCTTT; j_call: TRBJ1-1; d_call: TRBD1; clone_size: -; v_call: TRBV30
cdr3_aa: CASRLAGATDTQYF; cdr3_nt: TGTGCCAGCAGGCTAGCGGGGGCCACAGATACGCAGTATTTT; j_call: TRBJ2-3; d_call: TRBD2; clone_size: -; v_call: TRBV27
cdr3_aa: CASSVAPGFTNEKLFF; cdr3_nt: TGTGCCAGCAGCGTCGCACCAGGCTTTACTAATGAAAAACTGTTTTTT; j_call: TRBJ1-4; d_call: -; clone_size: -; v_call: TRBV9
cdr3_aa: CASTLRTGAYEPQHF; cdr3_nt: TGTGCCAGCACCCTGAGGACAGGGGCCTACGAACCCCAGCATTTT; j_call: TRBJ1-5; d_call: TRBD1; clone_size: -; v_call: TRBV6-6
cdr3_aa: CASSKGQQEKLFF; cdr3_nt: TGTGCCAGCAGTAAGGGACAGCAGGAAAAACTGTTTTTT; j_call: TRBJ1-4; d_call: TRBD1; clone_size: -; v_call: TRBV25-1
cdr3_aa: CASSRIGQGASPLHF; cdr3_nt: TGTGCCAGCAGCCGCATCGGACAGGGGGCTTCACCCCTCCACTTT; j_call: TRBJ1-6; d_call: TRBD1; clone_size: -; v_call: TRBV27
cdr3_aa: CASSLDRRTNGYTF; cdr3_nt: TGTGCCAGCAGCCTCGACAGACGAACGAATGGCTACACCTTC; j_call: TRBJ1-2; d_call: -; clone_size: -; v_call: TRBV7-3
cdr3_aa: CASRGSGQGFDGYTF; cdr3_nt: TGTGCCAGCAGGGGATCGGGACAAGGGTTTGATGGCTACACCTTC; j_call: TRBJ1-2; d_call: -; clone_size: -; v_call: TRBV5-6
cdr3_aa: CASSAPGRRANSPLHF; cdr3_nt: TGCGCCAGCAGCGCCCCCGGGCGCAGGGCTAATTCACCCCTCCACTTT; j_call: TRBJ1-6; d_call: -; clone_size: -; v_call: TRBV4-1
cdr3_aa: CASRSSGDSQETQYF; cdr3_nt: TGTGCCAGCCGAAGTTCGGGGGACAGCCAAGAGACCCAGTACTTC; j_call: TRBJ2-5; d_call: -; clone_size: -; v_call: TRBV14
cdr3_aa: CASGLSATADEQYF; cdr3_nt: TGTGCTAGTGGTTTAAGCGCGACCGCGGACGAGCAGTACTTC; j_call: TRBJ2-7; d_call: -; clone_size: -; v_call: TRBV12-5
cdr3_aa: CSASSGNEQFF; cdr3_nt: TGCAGTGCTTCCTCGGGCAATGAGCAGTTCTTC; j_call: TRBJ2-1; d_call: -; clone_size: -; v_call: TRBV20-1
cdr3_aa: CASSVEGGTSEAFF; cdr3_nt: TGTGCCAGCAGTGTTGAGGGCGGGACGTCTGAAGCTTTCTTT; j_call: TRBJ1-1; d_call: -; clone_size: -; v_call: TRBV6-4
cdr3_aa: CASSRDRGYTEAFF; cdr3_nt: TGTGCCAGCAGCCGCGACAGGGGATACACTGAAGCTTTCTTT; j_call: TRBJ1-1; d_call: TRBD1; clone_size: once; v_call: TRBV28
cdr3_aa: CASSLARSDTQYF; cdr3_nt: TGTGCCAGCAGCTTAGCCAGGTCAGATACGCAGTATTTT; j_call: TRBJ2-3; d_call: -; clone_size: -; v_call: TRBV7-2
cdr3_aa: CASRKGGGSSYNEQFF; cdr3_nt: TGTGCCAGCAGGAAAGGTGGCGGGAGCTCCTACAATGAGCAGTTCTTC; j_call: TRBJ2-1; d_call: TRBD2; clone_size: -; v_call: TRBV6-6
cdr3_aa: CASSPPGQARYEQYF; cdr3_nt: TGTGCCAGCTCACCTCCGGGACAGGCCCGCTACGAGCAGTACTTC; j_call: TRBJ2-7; d_call: TRBD1; clone_size: -; v_call: TRBV18
cdr3_aa: CASSPPGGEYTEAFF; cdr3_nt: TGTGCCAGCAGCCCCCCAGGGGGTGAGTACACTGAAGCTTTCTTT; j_call: TRBJ1-1; d_call: TRBD1; clone_size: -; v_call: TRBV7-9
cdr3_aa: CASSLGQNYEQYF; cdr3_nt: TGCGCCAGCAGCTTGGGACAGAACTACGAGCAGTACTTC; j_call: TRBJ2-7; d_call: -; clone_size: few; v_call: TRBV5-1
cdr3_aa: CATGQGLGTEAFF; cdr3_nt: TGTGCCACCGGACAGGGGTTAGGGACTGAAGCTTTCTTT; j_call: TRBJ1-1; d_call: TRBD1; clone_size: -; v_call: TRBV5-8
cdr3_aa: CASSLVRGTNYGYTF; cdr3_nt: TGTGCCAGCAGCTTAGTTCGGGGAACTAACTATGGCTACACCTTC; j_call: TRBJ1-2; d_call: -; clone_size: -; v_call: TRBV7-8
cdr3_aa: CASSQEFGGTGGEGNQPQHF; cdr3_nt: TGTGCCAGCAGCCAAGAATTTGGGGGGACAGGGGGTGAGGGCAATCAGCCCCAGCATTTT; j_call: TRBJ1-5; d_call: TRBD1; clone_size: -; v_call: TRBV4-2
cdr3_aa: CASSQLSAVGAQYF; cdr3_nt: TGTGCCAGCAGCCAATTATCAGCGGTCGGGGCCCAGTACTTC; j_call: TRBJ2-5; d_call: -; clone_size: -; v_call: TRBV4-2
cdr3_aa: CASSWGTSGPGELFF; cdr3_nt: TGCGCCAGCAGCTGGGGGACTAGCGGGCCCGGGGAGCTGTTTTTT; j_call: TRBJ2-2; d_call: TRBD2; clone_size: -; v_call: TRBV5-1
cdr3_aa: CASSVGDRPSSYEQYF; cdr3_nt: TGTGCCAGCAGCGTAGGTGACAGGCCAAGCTCCTACGAGCAGTACTTC; j_call: TRBJ2-7; d_call: -; clone_size: -; v_call: TRBV9
cdr3_aa: CASSQGLAGGPETQYF; cdr3_nt: TGCGCCAGCAGCCAAGGACTAGCGGGAGGGCCCGAGACCCAGTACTTC; j_call: TRBJ2-5; d_call: TRBD2; clone_size: -; v_call: TRBV4-1